This T cell receptor (beta chain) was identified during a study of tissue T cells after allogeneic stem cell transplantation. Whole-study context: Enrolled prospectively were adult allogeneic hematopoietic cell transplant recipients whose graft-versus-host disease was steroid-refractory. Four to six GVHD patients had recipient-origin PBMCs collected before transplant. Whole-study results and caveats: Within patients, tissue anatomy strongly shaped TCR repertoire composition.

About this clone: Its antigen is unidentified.

The data were produced by immunoSEQ multiplex PCR, yet TCRdb's version contains in-frame clones alone and is incomplete. The profile covers some 43,000 clones, with roughly 92% appearing a single time and over 3% taken by the ten largest. There are 15 residues in the CDR3. The junction had 7 bases not matched to a gene; V was cut back by 4 bases and J by 1 base. Germline-derived CDR1 and CDR2 are SGDLS and YYNGEE. Sequencing was performed on blood, taken before transplantation. The rearrangement uses TRBV9 and TRBJ1-1; TRBD1 aligns across 7 bases. The sequence derives from a woman aged 40 to 75 who later had graft-versus-host disease after an allogeneic stem cell transplant. CDR3 sequence reads: CASSPRDSPNTEAFF. As DNA, the CDR3 is TGTGCCAGCAGCCCTCGGGACAGTCCGAACACTGAAGCTTTCTTT.